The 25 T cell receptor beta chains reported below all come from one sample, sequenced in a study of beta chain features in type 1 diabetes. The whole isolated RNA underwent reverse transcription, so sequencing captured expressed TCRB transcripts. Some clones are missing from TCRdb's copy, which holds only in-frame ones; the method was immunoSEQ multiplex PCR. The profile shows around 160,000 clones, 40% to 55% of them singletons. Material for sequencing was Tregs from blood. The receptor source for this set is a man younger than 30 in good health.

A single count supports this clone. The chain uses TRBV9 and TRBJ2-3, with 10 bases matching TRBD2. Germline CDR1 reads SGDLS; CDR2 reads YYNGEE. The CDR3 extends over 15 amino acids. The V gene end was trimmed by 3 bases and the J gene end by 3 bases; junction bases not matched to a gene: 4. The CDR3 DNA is TGTGCCAGCAGCGGGAGCGGGGGGGCGACAGATACGCAGTATTTT. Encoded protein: CASSGSGGATDTQYF.

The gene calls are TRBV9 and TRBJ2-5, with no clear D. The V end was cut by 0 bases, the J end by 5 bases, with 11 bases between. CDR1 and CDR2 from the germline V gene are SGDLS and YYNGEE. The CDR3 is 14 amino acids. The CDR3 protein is CASSVGRPGETQYF. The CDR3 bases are TGTGCCAGCAGCGTAGGCCGCCCCGGGGAGACCCAGTACTTC.

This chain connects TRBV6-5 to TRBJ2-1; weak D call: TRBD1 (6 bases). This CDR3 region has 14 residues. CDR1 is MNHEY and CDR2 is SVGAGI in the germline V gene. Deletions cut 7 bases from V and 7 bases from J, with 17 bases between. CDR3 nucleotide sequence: TGTGCCAGCACCCCCACAGGGCCCATGAATGAGCAGTTCTTC. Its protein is CASTPTGPMNEQFF.

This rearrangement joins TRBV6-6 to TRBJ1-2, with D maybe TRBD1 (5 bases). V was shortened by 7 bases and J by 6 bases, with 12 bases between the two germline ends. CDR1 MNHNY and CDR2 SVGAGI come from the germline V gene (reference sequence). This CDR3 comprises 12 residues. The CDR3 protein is CASTKGGDGYTF. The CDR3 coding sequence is TGTGCCAGCACAAAAGGAGGGGATGGCTACACCTTC.

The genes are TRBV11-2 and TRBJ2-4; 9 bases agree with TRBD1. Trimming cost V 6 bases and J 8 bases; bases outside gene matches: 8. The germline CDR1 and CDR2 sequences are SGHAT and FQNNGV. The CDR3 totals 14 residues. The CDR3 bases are TGTGCCAGCAGGATACAGGGGGCGTCGGACATTCAGTACTTC. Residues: CASRIQGASDIQYF.

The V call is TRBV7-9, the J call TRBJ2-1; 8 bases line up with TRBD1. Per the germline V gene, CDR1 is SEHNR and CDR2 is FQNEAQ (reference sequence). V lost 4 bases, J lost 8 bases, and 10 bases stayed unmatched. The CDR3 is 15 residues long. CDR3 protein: CASSYPGQGWYEQFF. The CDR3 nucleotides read TGTGCCAGCAGCTACCCTGGACAGGGTTGGTATGAGCAGTTCTTC.

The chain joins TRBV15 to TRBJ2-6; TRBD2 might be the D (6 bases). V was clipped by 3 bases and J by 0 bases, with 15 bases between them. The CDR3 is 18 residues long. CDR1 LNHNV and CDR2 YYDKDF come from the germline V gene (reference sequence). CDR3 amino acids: CATSRRGGRHSGANVLTF. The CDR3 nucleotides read TGTGCCACCAGCAGGAGAGGAGGGCGGCACTCTGGGGCCAACGTCCTGACTTTC. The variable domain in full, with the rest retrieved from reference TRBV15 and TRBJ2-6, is DAMVIQNPRYQVTQFGKPVTLSCSQTLNHNVMYWYQQKSSQAPKLLFHYYDKDFNNEADTPDNFQSRRPNTSFCFLDIRSPGLGDTAMYLCATSRRGGRHSGANVLTFGAGSRLTVL.

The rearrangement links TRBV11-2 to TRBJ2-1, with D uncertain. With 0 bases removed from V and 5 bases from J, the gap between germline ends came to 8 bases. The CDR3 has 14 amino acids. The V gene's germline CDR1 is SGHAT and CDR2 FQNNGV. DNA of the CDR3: TGTGCCAGCAGCTTAGACCGGGTGAACAATGAGCAGTTCTTC. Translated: CASSLDRVNNEQFF.

The CDR3 here is CASSLVGVRTGGYGYTF. CDR3 coding DNA: TGCGCCAGCAGCTTGGTGGGAGTCAGAACGGGCGGGTATGGCTACACCTTC. The rearrangement uses TRBV5-1 and TRBJ1-2; the D is unclear. The CDR3 totals 17 residues. Germline V CDR1 and CDR2: SGHRS, YFSETQ. V was pared by 0 bases and J by 5 bases, with 20 bases between.

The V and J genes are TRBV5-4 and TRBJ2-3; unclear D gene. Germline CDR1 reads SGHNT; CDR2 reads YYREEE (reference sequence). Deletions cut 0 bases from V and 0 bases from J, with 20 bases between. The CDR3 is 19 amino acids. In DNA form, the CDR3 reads TGTGCCAGCAGCTTGGCCGGCTGGCGCGGAAGTGGGAGCACAGATACGCAGTATTTT. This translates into CASSLAGWRGSGSTDTQYF.

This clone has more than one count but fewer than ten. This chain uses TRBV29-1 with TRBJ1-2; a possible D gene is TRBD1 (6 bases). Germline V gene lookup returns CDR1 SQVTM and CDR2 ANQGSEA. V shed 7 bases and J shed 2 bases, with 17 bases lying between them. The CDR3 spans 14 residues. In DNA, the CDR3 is TGCAGCGCCGGGGGGGGCAGTCGCAACTATGGCTACACCTTC. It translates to CSAGGGSRNYGYTF.

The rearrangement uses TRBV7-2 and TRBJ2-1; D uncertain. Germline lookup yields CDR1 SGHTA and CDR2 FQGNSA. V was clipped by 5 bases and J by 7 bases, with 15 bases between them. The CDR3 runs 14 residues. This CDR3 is CASSPPGSLNEQFF. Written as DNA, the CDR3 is TGTGCCAGCAGCCCCCCCGGGTCCCTAAATGAGCAGTTCTTC.

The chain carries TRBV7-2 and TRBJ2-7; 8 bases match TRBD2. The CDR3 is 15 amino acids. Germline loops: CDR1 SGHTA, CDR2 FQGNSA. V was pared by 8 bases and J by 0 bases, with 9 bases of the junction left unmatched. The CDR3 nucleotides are TGTGCCAGCGATATGGCTAGCGGGTTCTCCTACGAGCAGTACTTC. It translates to CASDMASGFSYEQYF. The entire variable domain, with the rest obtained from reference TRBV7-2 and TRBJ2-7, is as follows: GAGVSQSPSNKVTEKGKDVELRCDPISGHTALYWYRQSLGQGLEFLIYFQGNSAPDKSGLPSDRFSAERTGGSVSTLTIQRTQQEDSAVYLCASDMASGFSYEQYFGPGTRLTVT.

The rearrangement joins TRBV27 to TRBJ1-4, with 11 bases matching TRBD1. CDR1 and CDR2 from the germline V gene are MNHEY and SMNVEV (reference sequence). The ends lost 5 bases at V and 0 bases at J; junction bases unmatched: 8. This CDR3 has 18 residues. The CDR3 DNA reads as TGTGCCAGCAGTCTTTACGGGGACAGGGGGGCAACTAATGAAAAACTGTTTTTT. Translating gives CASSLYGDRGATNEKLFF.

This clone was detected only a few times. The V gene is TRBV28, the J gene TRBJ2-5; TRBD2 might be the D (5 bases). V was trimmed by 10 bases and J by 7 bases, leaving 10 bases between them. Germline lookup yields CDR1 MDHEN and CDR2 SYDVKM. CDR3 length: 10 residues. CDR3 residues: CATRRGTQYF. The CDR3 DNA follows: TGTGCCACTCGACGGGGGACCCAGTACTTC.

The CDR3, as DNA: TGCGCCAGCAGCTGGGGACTAGCGGGAGCCACGAACACCGGGGAGCTGTTTTTT. Residues: CASSWGLAGATNTGELFF. The chain employs TRBV5-1 and TRBJ2-2; 14 nucleotides match TRBD2. V lost 3 bases and J lost 0; bases outside the gene matches: 4. The CDR3 has 18 residues. CDR1 SGHRS and CDR2 YFSETQ come from the germline V gene.

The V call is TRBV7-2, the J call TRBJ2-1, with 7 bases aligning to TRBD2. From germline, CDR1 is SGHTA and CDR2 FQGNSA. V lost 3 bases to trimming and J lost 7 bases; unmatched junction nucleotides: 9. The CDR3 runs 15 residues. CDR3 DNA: TGTGCCAGCAGCTTGGGGAGGGCCGTCGGTAATGAGCAGTTCTTC. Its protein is CASSLGRAVGNEQFF.

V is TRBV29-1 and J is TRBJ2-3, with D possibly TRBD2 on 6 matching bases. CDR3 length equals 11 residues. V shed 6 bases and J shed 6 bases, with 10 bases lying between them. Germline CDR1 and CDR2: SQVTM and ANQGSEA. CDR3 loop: CSVGGPDTQYF. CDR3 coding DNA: TGCAGCGTCGGAGGGCCCGATACGCAGTATTTT.

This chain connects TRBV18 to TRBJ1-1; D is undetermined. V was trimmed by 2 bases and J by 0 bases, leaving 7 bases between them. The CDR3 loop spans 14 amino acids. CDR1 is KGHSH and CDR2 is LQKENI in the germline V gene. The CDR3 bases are TGTGCCAGCTCACCATCATCAGTGAACACTGAAGCTTTCTTT. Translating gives CASSPSSVNTEAFF.

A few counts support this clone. The DNA for the CDR3 is TGCAGCGTTGGAGAAGGGACTATGAACACTGAAGCTTTCTTT. Protein sequence: CSVGEGTMNTEAFF. The rearrangement uses TRBV29-1 and TRBJ1-1; tentative D call: TRBD1 (5 bases). Deletions cut 4 bases from V and 0 bases from J, with 12 bases between. Germline V gene lookup returns CDR1 SQVTM and CDR2 ANQGSEA. CDR3 length: 14 amino acids.

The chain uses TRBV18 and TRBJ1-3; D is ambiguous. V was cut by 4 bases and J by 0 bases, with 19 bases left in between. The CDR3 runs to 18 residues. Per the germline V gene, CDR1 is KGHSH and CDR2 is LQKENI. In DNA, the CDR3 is TGTGCCAGCTCACTCGAAGGACCAGGAGCGGACTCTGGAAACACCATATATTTT. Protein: CASSLEGPGADSGNTIYF.

CDR3 coding DNA: TGTGCCAGCAGCGTGACTAGCGGGAGTTTCTACAATGAGCAGTTCTTC. Translation: CASSVTSGSFYNEQFF. The rearrangement links TRBV9 to TRBJ2-1; 12 positions match TRBD2. Trimming cost V 2 bases and J 3 bases; bases outside gene matches: 3. The CDR3 is 16 amino acids. CDR1 is SGDLS and CDR2 is YYNGEE in the germline V gene. Looking up the rest from reference TRBV9 and TRBJ2-1 gives the full variable domain: DSGVTQTPKHLITATGQRVTLRCSPRSGDLSVYWYQQSLDQGLQFLIQYYNGEERAKGNILERFSAQQFPDLHSELNLSSLELGDSALYFCASSVTSGSFYNEQFFGPGTRLTVL.

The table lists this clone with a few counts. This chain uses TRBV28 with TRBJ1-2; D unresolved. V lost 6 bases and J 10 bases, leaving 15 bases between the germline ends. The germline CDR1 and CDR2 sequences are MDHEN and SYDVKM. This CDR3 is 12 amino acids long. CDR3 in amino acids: CASSLTPEYYTF. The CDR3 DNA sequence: TGTGCCAGCAGCCTTACCCCGGAGTACTACACCTTC.

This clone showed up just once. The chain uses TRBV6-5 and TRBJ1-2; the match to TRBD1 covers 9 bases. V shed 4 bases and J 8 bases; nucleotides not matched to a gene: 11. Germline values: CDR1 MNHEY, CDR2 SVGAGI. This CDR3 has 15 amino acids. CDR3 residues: CASSSPGQGPGGYTF. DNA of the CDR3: TGTGCCAGCAGTTCCCCCGGACAGGGGCCCGGGGGCTACACCTTC.

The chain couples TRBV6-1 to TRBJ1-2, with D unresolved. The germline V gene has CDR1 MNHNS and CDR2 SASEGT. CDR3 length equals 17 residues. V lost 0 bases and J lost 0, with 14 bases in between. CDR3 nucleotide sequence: TGTGCCAGCAGTGAAGCGCTTCTACGGAGAGCTAACTATGGCTACACCTTC. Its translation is CASSEALLRRANYGYTF.